This paragraph covers one T cell receptor (beta chain) sequence. The junction shows a germline mismatch at one end, possibly a read error. Next came a second PCR, run for about 6 to 12 cycles, which used a sample-barcoded 5' primer along with a J-beta primer mix. Carrying 12 random nucleotides, a template-switch adaptor labeled each individual cDNA molecule. One entry per CDR3 protein, called by TCRdb with MiXCR from the 5' RACE reads. The sample shows 850,000 to 950,000 distinct CDR3 sequences, about 28% of them seen only once. The data derive from a study of blood T cells in healthy people across ages. The CDR3 totals 16 residues. The germline V gene has CDR1 MNHEY and CDR2 SVGEGT.

The chain carries TRBV6-2 or TRBV6-3 and TRBJ2-3; D might be TRBD2 (5 bases). The receptor was isolated from a woman of 80 years or more in good health. Specimen: blood. The CDR3 DNA is TGTGTCAGCACCCCCGGGTTGCTAGCATCCACAGATACGCAGTATTTT. It yields the protein CVSTPGLLASTDTQYF.